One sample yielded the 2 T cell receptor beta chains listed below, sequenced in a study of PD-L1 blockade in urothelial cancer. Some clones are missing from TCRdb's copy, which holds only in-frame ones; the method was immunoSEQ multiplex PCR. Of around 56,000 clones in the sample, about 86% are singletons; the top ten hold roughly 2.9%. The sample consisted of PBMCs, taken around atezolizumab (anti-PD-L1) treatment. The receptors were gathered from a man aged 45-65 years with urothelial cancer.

The CDR3 nucleotides are TGTGCCAGCAGCTCCCCCCCAGGGGGGTTAAACACCGGGGAGCTGTTTTTT. Its translation: CASSSPPGGLNTGELFF. The chain has TRBV11-3 and TRBJ2-2; weak D call: TRBD1 (7 bases). This CDR3 comprises 17 residues. Germline lookup yields CDR1 SGHNT and CDR2 YENEEA. V was trimmed by 4 bases and J by 2 bases, leaving 17 bases between them.

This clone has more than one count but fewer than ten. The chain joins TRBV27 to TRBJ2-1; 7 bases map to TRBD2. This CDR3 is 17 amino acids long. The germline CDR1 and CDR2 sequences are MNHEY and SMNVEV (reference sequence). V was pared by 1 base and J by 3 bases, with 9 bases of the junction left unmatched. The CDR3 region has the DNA TGTGCCAGCAGTTTATATGGGAGGGGAAGGAGCTACAATGAGCAGTTCTTC. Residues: CASSLYGRGRSYNEQFF.